Listed below are T cell receptor beta chains from one sample, sequenced in a study of shared T cell receptors in the human thymus. Some clones are missing from TCRdb's copy, which holds only in-frame ones; the method was immunoSEQ multiplex PCR. Of 720,000 or so clones listed, 75% to 90% were seen once; the top ten hold over 0.008%. This sample was also put to use in a study of human thymus T cells.

What was sequenced was thymocytes. All receptors derive from a girl under two years old with a congenital heart defect. CDR3s include the opening cysteine and the closing phenylalanine or tryptophan. The D gene is left open where the match is weak.

d_call: .
j_call: TRBJ2-7
v_call: TRBV21-1
cdr3_aa: CAKPDRGLHYEQYF

d_call: .
j_call: TRBJ2-3
v_call: TRBV7-8
cdr3_aa: CASSPTFRQGTDTQYF

d_call: .
j_call: TRBJ2-7
v_call: TRBV27
cdr3_aa: CASSGQNSYEQYF

d_call: .
j_call: TRBJ1-1
v_call: TRBV2
cdr3_aa: CASPDAGSRTEAFF

d_call: .
j_call: TRBJ2-5
v_call: TRBV27
cdr3_aa: CASITWAPVIRQETQYF

d_call: .
j_call: TRBJ2-1
v_call: TRBV4-3
cdr3_aa: CASSQDPPPSSYNEQFF

d_call: TRBD2
j_call: TRBJ2-6
v_call: TRBV11-2
cdr3_aa: CASSLDSAGEQANVLTF

d_call: TRBD2
j_call: TRBJ2-7
v_call: TRBV5-1
cdr3_aa: CASSREGGSYEQYF

d_call: TRBD1
j_call: TRBJ1-2
v_call: TRBV5-1
cdr3_aa: CASSPRRTGNGYTF

d_call: .
j_call: TRBJ2-2
v_call: TRBV6-5
cdr3_aa: CASSFQGFNTGELFF

d_call: TRBD1
j_call: TRBJ1-1
v_call: TRBV28
cdr3_aa: CASSLQRQGRGTEAFF

d_call: .
j_call: TRBJ1-4
v_call: TRBV7-3
cdr3_aa: CASSPLSGGQTNEKLFF

d_call: TRBD1
j_call: TRBJ1-2
v_call: TRBV4-3
cdr3_aa: CASSHPVQGSRIGYTF

d_call: TRBD1
j_call: TRBJ1-1
v_call: TRBV27
cdr3_aa: CASSLQGTGGSEAFF

d_call: .
j_call: TRBJ2-7
v_call: TRBV19
cdr3_aa: CASSGSGSYEQYF

d_call: TRBD1
j_call: TRBJ1-2
v_call: TRBV5-6
cdr3_aa: CASSLGGGRTSYGYTF

d_call: .
j_call: TRBJ2-1
v_call: TRBV27
cdr3_aa: CASRRASLPQNEQFF

d_call: .
j_call: TRBJ2-7
v_call: TRBV19
cdr3_aa: CASSSFQGPYEQYF

d_call: .
j_call: TRBJ2-6
v_call: TRBV9
cdr3_aa: CASSEGSLDRRPSSGANVLTF

d_call: .
j_call: TRBJ2-7
v_call: TRBV28
cdr3_aa: CASSLEGYEQYF

d_call: .
j_call: TRBJ1-1
v_call: TRBV10-3
cdr3_aa: CAISESGRLNTEAFF

d_call: TRBD2
j_call: TRBJ2-3
v_call: TRBV7-2
cdr3_aa: CASSPLAGGNTQYF

d_call: TRBD1
j_call: TRBJ1-1
v_call: TRBV2
cdr3_aa: CASNRGQNTEAFF

d_call: .
j_call: TRBJ2-7
v_call: TRBV7-2
cdr3_aa: CASSPGLLYEQYF

d_call: TRBD2
j_call: TRBJ2-1
v_call: TRBV11-2
cdr3_aa: CASSRQTGTSLNEQFF

d_call: TRBD2
j_call: TRBJ2-1
v_call: TRBV7-3
cdr3_aa: CASSSLAGGYNEQFF

d_call: .
j_call: TRBJ1-2
v_call: TRBV7-8
cdr3_aa: CASSSLASNYGYTF

d_call: TRBD1
j_call: TRBJ1-1
v_call: TRBV6-6
cdr3_aa: CASSLNRQGSEAFF

d_call: TRBD1
j_call: TRBJ2-5
v_call: TRBV19
cdr3_aa: CASSADRGYRETQYF

d_call: .
j_call: TRBJ1-5
v_call: TRBV2
cdr3_aa: CASSHRTRVSNQPQHF

d_call: .
j_call: TRBJ1-6
v_call: TRBV7-9
cdr3_aa: CASSLDHRVGYSPLHF

d_call: .
j_call: TRBJ1-1
v_call: TRBV4-3
cdr3_aa: CASSQEWLVNTEAFF

d_call: .
j_call: TRBJ1-6
v_call: TRBV6-1
cdr3_aa: CASSEIGGSPLHF

d_call: .
j_call: TRBJ2-5
v_call: TRBV5-1
cdr3_aa: CASSLWPSGETQYF

d_call: TRBD2
j_call: .
v_call: TRBV5-1
cdr3_aa: CASSRTSGWSCEQYF

d_call: .
j_call: TRBJ1-1
v_call: TRBV29-1
cdr3_aa: CSVSEVLGQITEAFF

d_call: .
j_call: TRBJ2-5
v_call: TRBV5-4
cdr3_aa: CASSSRTAPAGQTQYF

d_call: .
j_call: TRBJ2-2
v_call: TRBV28
cdr3_aa: CASSFKGFQGSTGELFF

d_call: TRBD1
j_call: TRBJ1-3
v_call: TRBV4-1
cdr3_aa: CASSQDWVGGAGGNTIYF

d_call: TRBD1
j_call: TRBJ2-7
v_call: TRBV7-6
cdr3_aa: CASSPHKTGGGYEQYF

d_call: .
j_call: TRBJ2-1
v_call: TRBV29-1
cdr3_aa: CSVVEGPIGGEQFF

d_call: TRBD1
j_call: TRBJ1-2
v_call: TRBV2
cdr3_aa: CASSDSFERDRVHGYTF